The sequence of this T cell receptor beta chain was determined in a study of cytomegalovirus exposure and HLA in healthy donors. A remark on this clone: Its antigen is unidentified.

The PCR made use of 60 Vbeta and 13 Jbeta primers. Clones were read by immunoSEQ multiplex PCR, and TCRdb kept only the in-frame ones, dropping some. This sample has under 200,000 clones, with 82% found just once. CDR3 size: 14 residues. Germline V CDR1 and CDR2: LGHNA, YNFKEQ. J lost 3 bases, V lost 5 bases, and 5 bases had no gene match. Study-wide results and limits: Solely CMV serostatus was available to characterize immune exposure. A later analysis found that most CMV-associated TCR beta chains appeared HLA-restricted. As a later analysis revealed, the rate of TCR association differed by HLA locus, with DRB1 most and HLA-C fewest.

The source is a girl under 18 in good health and CMV-seropositive. Input material: PBMCs. The chain links TRBV4-2 to TRBJ2-7; TRBD2 matches at 9 bases. The chain's CDR3 is CASSNQRGDYEQYF. For the CDR3, the DNA is TGTGCCAGCAGCAACCAGCGGGGGGACTACGAGCAGTACTTC.